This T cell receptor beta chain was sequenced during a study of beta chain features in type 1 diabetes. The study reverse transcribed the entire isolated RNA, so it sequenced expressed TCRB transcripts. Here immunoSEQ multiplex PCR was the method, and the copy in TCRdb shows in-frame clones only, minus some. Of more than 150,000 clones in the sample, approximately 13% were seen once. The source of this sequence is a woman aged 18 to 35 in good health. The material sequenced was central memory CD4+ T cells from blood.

This CDR3 reads CASSPLGQGSAYEQYF. CDR3 in DNA: TGCGCCAGCAGCCCACTTGGACAGGGGAGTGCCTACGAGCAGTACTTC. The chain links TRBV4-1 to TRBJ2-7; TRBD1 matches at 9 bases. V dropped 4 bases and J dropped 2; count of bases not matched to a gene: 9. Germline V gives CDR1 MGHRA, CDR2 YSYEKL. This CDR3 contains 16 residues.